What follows are 11 T cell receptor beta chains derived from one specimen sequenced in a study of T-cell memory formation after mild COVID-19. One entry per CDR3 protein results from TCRdb running MiXCR on the 5' RACE reads. This sample has about 150,000 distinct CDR3 sequences, with 13% found just once. Sequenced input: PBMCs or a T cell subset sorted from them (not recorded which). All receptors come from a young man who had mild COVID-19 (a few samples of this study predate the infection). Cell type and time point are not known.

As concerns this clonotype: A read error may explain this, as a much larger clone is one base away. The gene calls are TRBV7-2 and TRBJ2-5, with TRBD2 matching 8 bases. CDR1 and CDR2 from the germline V gene are SGHTA and FQGNSA. CDR3 size: 14 residues. The J segment lost 5 bases and the V segment lost 5 bases, leaving 7 bases of the junction unmatched. This chain's CDR3 is CASSHGGAGETQYF. The CDR3 coding sequence is TGTGCCAGCAGCCACGGGGGGGCCGGGGAGACCCAGTACTTC.

This clonotype was detected a few times. The V gene is TRBV5-1, the J gene TRBJ2-7; D gene unclear. The CDR3 loop spans 11 amino acids. V lost 0 bases and J 5 bases, leaving 3 bases between the germline ends. Germline values: CDR1 SGHRS, CDR2 YFSETQ. Here the CDR3 DNA reads TGCGCCAGCAGCTTGGCTGACGAGCAGTACTTC. It yields the protein CASSLADEQYF.

The sample holds a few counts of this clonotype. The V call is TRBV3-1, the J call TRBJ2-1; D is unresolved. Trimming shortened V by 1 base and J by 10 bases, and 8 bases separated the two germline ends. There are 12 residues in the CDR3. Germline CDR1 is LGHDT and CDR2 is YNNKEL (reference sequence). DNA of the CDR3: TGTGCCAGCAGCCAAGTTCTTGCCGAGCAGTTCTTC. Residues: CASSQVLAEQFF.

This clonotype was detected a few times. V and J are TRBV20-1 and TRBJ1-6; D perhaps matches TRBD1 (5 bases). CDR3 length: 12 amino acids. Germline V gives CDR1 DFQATT, CDR2 SNEGSKA (reference sequence). The CDR3 sequence: CRATGNNSPLHF. DNA of the CDR3: TGCAGGGCAACAGGCAATAATTCACCCCTCCACTTT.

V is TRBV11-2 and J is TRBJ1-1; D possibly corresponds to TRBD1 (5 bases). This CDR3 comprises 15 residues. The V gene lost 7 bases and the J gene lost 0 bases, with 15 bases spanning the gap. Germline V gene sequence: CDR1 SGHAT, CDR2 FQNNGV. The CDR3 DNA reads as TGTGCCAGCACTTTAGGAGGGACGGTGAACACTGAAGCTTTCTTT. Translation: CASTLGGTVNTEAFF.

This clonotype was observed a few times. The chain recombines TRBV9 with TRBJ2-1, with D perhaps TRBD2 (6 bases). V was trimmed by 4 bases and J by 7 bases, leaving 21 bases between them. This CDR3 is 16 amino acids long. CDR1 and CDR2 from the germline V gene are SGDLS and YYNGEE. The CDR3 protein is CASSTGGVPFGNEQFF. The CDR3 DNA is TGTGCCAGCAGCACCGGCGGGGTCCCCTTTGGAAATGAGCAGTTCTTC.

This clonotype turned up a few times. The rearrangement links TRBV5-5 to TRBJ1-4; D not resolved. The CDR3 has 15 residues. The V gene's germline CDR1 is SGHKS and CDR2 YYEKEE (reference sequence). Trimming left V 4 bases short and J 8 bases short, with 18 bases between. CDR3 in amino acids: CASSRGGGFGEKLFF. CDR3 DNA sequence: TGTGCCAGCAGCCGCGGTGGAGGGTTTGGCGAAAAACTGTTTTTT.

The rearrangement links TRBV10-3 to TRBJ2-7; 8 bases map to TRBD2. Germline V gene data show CDR1 as ENHRY and CDR2 as SYGVKD. The CDR3 spans 13 residues. Trimming cost V 8 bases and J 3 bases; bases outside gene matches: 6. The CDR3 DNA sequence: TGTGCCATCGGGGGACTAGTAGACTACGAGCAGTACTTC. This translates into CAIGGLVDYEQYF.

This clonotype has just a few counts. The V call is TRBV10-3, the J call TRBJ1-1, with a possible D match to TRBD1 (6 bases). Trimming took 2 bases from V and 3 from J, leaving 13 bases between them. This CDR3 has 15 residues. Germline CDR1 and CDR2: ENHRY and SYGVKD. CDR3 loop: CAISELGGRDTEAFF. DNA for the CDR3: TGTGCCATCAGTGAGCTGGGGGGCCGCGACACTGAAGCTTTCTTT.

This clonotype showed up just a few times. The genes are TRBV12-3 or TRBV12-4 and TRBJ1-5, with TRBD1 identical over 10 bases. There are 15 residues in the CDR3. V shed 6 bases and J 4 bases; nucleotides not matched to a gene: 6. In DNA, the CDR3 is TGTGCCAGCAGCCTAGGGACAGGGGCAAATCAGCCCCAGCATTTT. Its protein product is CASSLGTGANQPQHF.

This clonotype was counted many times. The chain is built from TRBV4-1 and TRBJ2-3; D gene unclear. Deletions cut 5 bases from V and 4 bases from J, with 13 bases between. Germline V lookup: CDR1 MGHRA, CDR2 YSYEKL. CDR3 length: 14 residues. CDR3 coding DNA: TGCGCCAGCAGCGCCCCGGGTGGTCCAGATACGCAGTATTTT. As protein: CASSAPGGPDTQYF.